What follows are 20 T cell receptor beta chains derived from one specimen sequenced in a study of human T cells and chemical hapten exposure. As to time point: patch test 2, 6 weeks after DPC sensitization. As for treatment: therapeutic diphenylcyclopropenone sensitization with weekly scalp DPC. TCRdb recomputed calls from the RACE reads with MiXCR, one row per CDR3 protein. The data contain a few hundred thousand distinct CDR3 sequences, around 6% of them seen just once; the ten biggest clones take up 5% to 6%. The source material was whole blood, sampled in connection with sensitization to the hapten diphenylcyclopropenone (DPC). All receptors come from a woman younger than 30 with alopecia areata. Some clones in this sample may be carry-over from other donors' samples.

This clonotype was picked up a small number of times. The chain has TRBV19 and TRBJ2-2; TRBD2 might be the D (5 bases). CDR3 length: 15 residues. Germline-derived CDR1 and CDR2 are LNHDA and SQIVND (reference sequence). With 3 bases removed from V and 3 bases from J, the gap between germline ends came to 11 bases. CDR3 nucleotide sequence: TGTGCCAGTAGTATTCGAGGGTGGGACACCGGGGAGCTGTTTTTT. Encoded protein: CASSIRGWDTGELFF. Combining the CDR3 with reference TRBV19 and TRBJ2-2 gives the whole variable domain DGGITQSPKYLFRKEGQNVTLSCEQNLNHDAMYWYRQDPGQGLRLIYYSQIVNDFQKGDIAEGYSVSREKKESFPLTVTSAQKNPTAFYLCASSIRGWDTGELFFGEGSRLTVL.

This clonotype was found a few times. The chain carries TRBV25-1 and TRBJ1-2; no clear D gene. V shed 5 bases and J shed 2 bases, with 9 bases lying between them. This CDR3 spans 13 amino acids. Germline CDR1 and CDR2: MGHDK and SYGVNS. CDR3 protein: CASSRSYNYGYTF. The CDR3 bases are TGTGCCAGCAGTAGGAGTTACAACTATGGCTACACCTTC.

The chain carries TRBV6-2 or TRBV6-3 and TRBJ2-3, with 7 bases aligning to TRBD1. CDR3 length equals 16 residues. V dropped 6 bases and J dropped 1; count of bases not matched to a gene: 10. CDR1 and CDR2 (germline): MNHEY, SVGEGT. CDR3: CASSLGQPIRTDTQYF. CDR3 nucleotides: TGTGCCAGCAGCCTGGGACAGCCAATTCGCACAGATACGCAGTATTTT.

This chain links TRBV4-3 with TRBJ2-7; tentative D call: TRBD2 (5 bases). The CDR3 spans 16 residues. Germline V gives CDR1 LGHNA, CDR2 YSLEER. Trimming stripped 0 bases from V and 4 bases from J, with 16 bases between. The DNA of the CDR3 is TGCGCCAGCAGCCAAGATAGCTTCCGGGGAACTTACGAGCAGTACTTC. It encodes CASSQDSFRGTYEQYF.

The CDR3: CSVGQWEEAFF. The CDR3 region has the DNA TGCAGTGTAGGGCAATGGGAGGAAGCTTTCTTT. The chain employs TRBV20-1 and TRBJ1-1, with D unresolved. V was pared by 7 bases and J by 8 bases, with 14 bases between. Germline V gene data show CDR1 as DFQATT and CDR2 as SNEGSKA (reference sequence). This CDR3 is 11 amino acids long.

This clonotype showed up just a few times. The chain has TRBV27 and TRBJ2-5; D tentatively fits TRBD1 or TRBD2 (5 bases each). The CDR3 covers 15 residues. V dropped 4 bases and J dropped 4 bases, with 16 bases sitting between them. From germline, CDR1 is MNHEY and CDR2 SMNVEV (reference sequence). CDR3 protein: CASSSRDGLVETQYF. The CDR3 DNA reads as TGTGCCAGCAGTTCAAGGGACGGCTTGGTAGAGACCCAGTACTTC.

This clonotype was observed many times. The chain combines TRBV4-2 with TRBJ1-2; a weak D match, TRBD1 (6 bases). Trimming pared 7 bases from V and 3 bases from J, leaving 21 bases between. CDR3 length equals 16 residues. CDR1 and CDR2 (germline): LGHNA, YNFKEQ. As DNA, the CDR3 is TGTGCCAGCACTCTCATCTCTGGGGGCTGGGACTATGGCTACACCTTC. Amino acids: CASTLISGGWDYGYTF.

CDR3 loop: CSVVMAGGATGELFF. The CDR3 DNA reads as TGCAGCGTTGTAATGGCGGGAGGGGCCACCGGGGAGCTGTTTTTT. The chain employs TRBV29-1 and TRBJ2-2; 9 nucleotides align to TRBD2. Germline values: CDR1 SQVTM, CDR2 ANQGSEA. Trimming cost V 4 bases and J 4 bases; bases outside gene matches: 7. This CDR3 spans 15 amino acids.

This clonotype turned up a few times. Germline is not matched at one junction end, which may reflect a read error. The rearrangement links TRBV4-3 to TRBJ1-4, with D perhaps matching TRBD1 (6 bases). From germline, CDR1 is LGHNA and CDR2 YSLEER. The CDR3 is made up of 17 amino acids. The CDR3 reads CANSQDLANRVDEKLFF. In DNA, the CDR3 is TGCGCCAACAGCCAAGATTTAGCAAACAGGGTTGATGAAAAACTGTTTTTT.

This clonotype occurred many times. The J gene is TRBJ1-2, the V gene TRBV27, with TRBD1 identical over 11 bases. In germline, CDR1 is MNHEY, CDR2 SMNVEV (reference sequence). Losses at the gene ends were 5 bases for V and 2 bases for J; bases not matched to a gene: 7. The CDR3 covers 16 residues. The CDR3 is CASSGWDRGKNYGYTF. The CDR3 DNA is TGTGCCAGCAGTGGTTGGGACAGGGGGAAGAACTATGGCTACACCTTC.

This clonotype has only a few counts. The chain has TRBV18 and TRBJ1-5, with D perhaps matching TRBD1 (5 bases). The CDR3 is 14 amino acids. V was shortened by 0 bases and J by 9 bases, with 12 bases between the two germline ends. The V gene's germline CDR1 is KGHSH and CDR2 LQKENI. The CDR3 sequence is CASSPPGGDSPQHF. For the CDR3, the DNA is TGTGCCAGCTCACCACCGGGGGGGGATTCGCCCCAGCATTTT.

A remark on this clonotype: A junction end diverges from the germline sequence, so it may reflect a read error. The V call is TRBV7-9, the J call TRBJ1-1, with 8 bases fitting TRBD1. CDR1 is SEHNR, CDR2 FQNEAQ, per germline (reference sequence). This CDR3 has 17 amino acids. The DNA of the CDR3 is TGTGCCTGCAGCTTAGGAGAGGGGGCGACAGGGGACACTGAAGCTTTCTTT. Amino acid sequence: CACSLGEGATGDTEAFF.

This clonotype was detected ten times or more. The chain uses TRBV6-1 and TRBJ1-1, with TRBD1 matching over 8 bases. Looked up from germline, CDR1 is MNHNS and CDR2 is SASEGT. The trim removed 7 bases at V and 1 base at J, leaving 8 bases unmatched. The CDR3 sequence is 15 residues long. CDR3 bases: TGTGCCAGCACACCGGGACAGGCCCCGAACACTGAAGCTTTCTTT. Protein sequence: CASTPGQAPNTEAFF.

The J gene is TRBJ2-3, the V gene TRBV27, with 13 bases that match TRBD2. The CDR3 extends over 18 amino acids. Germline V gene data show CDR1 as MNHEY and CDR2 as SMNVEV (reference sequence). Germline trimming cut 5 bases from V and 3 bases from J; bases unmatched to any gene: 11. CDR3 protein: CASSPLSRLAGGTDTQYF. CDR3 nucleotides: TGTGCCAGCAGTCCGTTATCCAGACTAGCGGGGGGTACAGATACGCAGTATTTT.

This clonotype turned up a few times. The chain recombines TRBV28 with TRBJ2-5; TRBD1 is a possible D gene (5 bases). The CDR3 covers 13 residues. Germline V gene sequence: CDR1 MDHEN, CDR2 SYDVKM. V was cut by 3 bases and J by 2 bases, with 7 bases left in between. CDR3 protein: CASSFPGQETQYF. DNA for the CDR3: TGTGCCAGCAGTTTCCCAGGGCAAGAGACCCAGTACTTC.

This clonotype was detected only a few times. V and J are TRBV11-2 and TRBJ2-7; the D gene is possibly TRBD1 (5 bases). Germline V gene data show CDR1 as SGHAT and CDR2 as FQNNGV. V shed 4 bases and J shed 3 bases, with 13 bases lying between them. This CDR3 region has 14 residues. This CDR3 is CASSSTAGFYEQYF. The CDR3 coding sequence is TGTGCCAGCAGCTCAACCGCAGGGTTCTACGAGCAGTACTTC.

This clonotype has just a few counts. V is TRBV7-2 and J is TRBJ1-3; D is possibly TRBD1 (6 bases). This CDR3 has 15 residues. Trimming removed 4 bases from V and 0 bases from J, with 10 bases in between. Germline CDR1 is SGHTA and CDR2 is FQGNSA. The CDR3 sequence is CASSWTASSGNTIYF. The CDR3 bases are TGTGCCAGCAGCTGGACAGCGAGCTCTGGAAACACCATATATTTT. Full variable domain (remainder filled in from reference TRBV7-2 and TRBJ1-3): GAGVSQSPSNKVTEKGKDVELRCDPISGHTALYWYRQSLGQGLEFLIYFQGNSAPDKSGLPSDRFSAERTGGSVSTLTIQRTQQEDSAVYLCASSWTASSGNTIYFGEGSWLTVV.

This clonotype was found many times. The chain carries TRBV3-1 and TRBJ1-3, with D unresolved. The CDR3 is made up of 13 amino acids. V was pared by 7 bases and J by 0 bases, with 7 bases between. CDR1 and CDR2 from the germline V gene are LGHDT and YNNKEL (reference sequence). Written as DNA, the CDR3 is TGTGCCAGCATGGCAGACTCTGGAAACACCATATATTTT. Its translation: CASMADSGNTIYF.

This clonotype was observed many times. The chain joins TRBV6-1 to TRBJ2-4; no clear D gene. The CDR3 extends over 15 amino acids. Germline loops: CDR1 MNHNS, CDR2 SASEGT. The V end was cut by 3 bases, the J end by 3 bases, with 12 bases between. The CDR3 region has the DNA TGTGCCAGCAGTGAGCTGGGTCATATCAAAAACATTCAGTACTTC. Its protein product is CASSELGHIKNIQYF.

J is TRBJ1-4 and V is TRBV20-1; D unclear. Trimming left V 1 base short and J 8 bases short, with 5 bases between. CDR1 DFQATT and CDR2 SNEGSKA come from the germline V gene (reference sequence). CDR3 length: 11 amino acids. For the CDR3, the DNA is TGCAGTGCTAGAGGCAGCGAAAAACTGTTTTTT. Its protein product is CSARGSEKLFF.